Following are 5 T cell receptor beta chains from one sample sequenced in a study of CD8+CD57+ T cells in acquired aplastic anemia. Genomic DNA, the template, was used for profiling of the TCR beta VDJ and CDR3. TCRdb passed the reads through MiXCR, listing each CDR3 protein once. The sample lists around 430,000 distinct CDR3 sequences, roughly a third seen once, with around 0.82% in the top ten. Patients included in sequencing had previously demonstrated CD8+CD57+ cell expansion by flow cytometry. Sequencing used sorted CD4+, CD8+, or CD8+CD57+ T cells (not recorded which) from PBMCs. All receptors derive from a human donor with aplastic anemia.

The chain carries TRBV5-1 and TRBJ2-1, with 16 bases fitting TRBD2. V shed 0 bases and J 8 bases; nucleotides not matched to a gene: 2. This CDR3 region has 16 residues. CDR1 and CDR2 (germline): SGHRS, YFSETQ. The CDR3 region is CASSLGGLAGGDEQFF. Here the CDR3 DNA reads TGCGCCAGCAGCTTGGGGGGACTAGCGGGAGGGGATGAGCAGTTCTTC.

V and J are TRBV15 and TRBJ1-2; possible D gene TRBD1, 5 bases. This CDR3 has 15 amino acids. Germline V gene data show CDR1 as LNHNV and CDR2 as YYDKDF (reference sequence). The V and J ends lost 0 bases and 4 bases respectively, with 12 bases between them. The CDR3 here is CATSRDRGGIYGYTF. The CDR3 region has the DNA TGTGCCACCAGCAGAGATCGCGGGGGGATCTATGGCTACACCTTC.

The V gene is TRBV19, the J gene TRBJ2-1; possible D gene TRBD1, 7 bases. The CDR3 is made up of 15 amino acids. V gave up 3 bases and J gave up 7 bases, with 16 bases separating them. CDR1 is LNHDA and CDR2 is SQIVND in the germline V gene (reference sequence). CDR3 amino acids: CASSMEWAGGNEQFF. The CDR3 DNA sequence: TGTGCCAGTAGTATGGAGTGGGCAGGGGGGAATGAGCAGTTCTTC.

The V gene is TRBV29-1, the J gene TRBJ1-1; D is uncertain. Germline assignment: CDR1 SQVTM and CDR2 ANQGSEA. Trimming stripped 4 bases from V and 2 bases from J, with 14 bases between. The CDR3 has 14 residues. The CDR3 nucleotides read TGCAGCGTTGGGTCCCAGTTAGCAAACACTGAAGCTTTCTTT. Residues: CSVGSQLANTEAFF.

Only a few counts were recorded for this clonotype. The junction shows a germline mismatch at one end, possibly a read error. V gene TRBV25-1 combines with J gene TRBJ1-1, with 8 nucleotides matching TRBD1. The CDR3 covers 14 residues. CDR1 is MGHDK and CDR2 is SYGVNS in the germline V gene. DNA for the CDR3: TGTGCCAGCACAAAGGACAGGGTTAACGCTGAAGCCTTCTTT. This gives the protein CASTKDRVNAEAFF.